The entry below describes one T cell receptor beta chain. Per the study methods: Reference gene primer amplification yielded estimated nucleated cell counts. Here immunoSEQ multiplex PCR was the method, and the copy in TCRdb shows in-frame clones only, minus some. V, J and clone size are taken as reported in that table, and D and trimming were inferred from the DNA itself. The table has approximately 170,000 clones, almost 85% seen once. Seattle researchers signed up patients amid active infection and tracked them longitudinally. This sample was included in a study of blood T cell repertoires in COVID-19. At the level of the study: Samples came from the United States, Italy and Spain, spanning acute and convalescent COVID-19. T cells, B-cell-depleted T cells, or PBMCs provided the cDNA or gDNA that served as material.

The CDR3 has 16 residues. The germline V gene has CDR1 SGHNT and CDR2 YYREEE (reference sequence). The trim removed 4 bases at V and 2 bases at J, leaving 8 bases unmatched. The TCR was taken from a woman over 75 with COVID-19, enrolled during active disease. This chain links TRBV5-4 with TRBJ2-2, with TRBD2 matching over 7 bases. Sequencing was done on a sample of peripheral blood. The CDR3 DNA is TGTGCCAGCAGCCTGTACAGCGGGACCAACACCGGGGAGCTGTTTTTT. Encoded protein: CASSLYSGTNTGELFF.